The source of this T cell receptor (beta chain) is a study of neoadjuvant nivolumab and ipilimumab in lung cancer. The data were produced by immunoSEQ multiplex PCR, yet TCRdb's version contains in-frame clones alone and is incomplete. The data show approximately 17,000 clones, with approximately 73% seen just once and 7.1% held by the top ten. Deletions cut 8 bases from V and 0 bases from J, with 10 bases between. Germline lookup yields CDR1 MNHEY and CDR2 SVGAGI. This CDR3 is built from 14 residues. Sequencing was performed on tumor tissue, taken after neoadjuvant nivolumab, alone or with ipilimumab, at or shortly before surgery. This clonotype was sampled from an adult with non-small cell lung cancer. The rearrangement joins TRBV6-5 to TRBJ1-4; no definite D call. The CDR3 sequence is CASGSSATNEKLFF. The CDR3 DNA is TGTGCCAGCGGTTCCAGTGCAACTAATGAAAAACTGTTTTTT.